A single sample is the source of the 12 T cell receptor beta chains below, sequenced in a study of cytomegalovirus exposure and HLA in healthy donors (dated 2017 in TCRdb). The library was prepared using the immunoSEQ multiplex PCR assay. A mixture of 60 forward primers for TCR Vbeta segments and 13 reverse primers for TCR Jbeta segments was used in the multiplex PCR. As stored in TCRdb, this immuneACCESS dataset retains in-frame rearrangements with V and J assigned. A fraction of the clones does not appear; measured against another copy, unresolved V genes explain less than half of the discrepancy, and the remainder lacks a known reason. This sample holds 75,000 to 100,000 clones; approximately 79% were observed only once. Together, the top ten hold 1.8% of the sample. Sequences were obtained from PBMCs. The receptors shown here come from a male donor in good health and CMV-seronegative.

This chain joins TRBV11-3 and TRBJ2-6; D is unclear. The CDR3 length is 13 residues. Germline CDR1 and CDR2: SGHNT and YENEEA. The V and J ends lost 5 bases and 4 bases respectively, with 6 bases between them. CDR3 in amino acids: CASSPSGANVLTF. Written as DNA, the CDR3 is TGTGCCAGCAGCCCTTCCGGGGCCAACGTCCTGACTTTC.

The rearrangement links TRBV7-3 to TRBJ2-6; 11 nucleotides agree with TRBD1. Germline CDR1 reads SGHTA; CDR2 reads FQGTGA. The CDR3 is 16 residues long. The V gene end was trimmed by 5 bases and the J gene end by 2 bases; junction bases not matched to a gene: 2. CDR3 sequence reads: CASSPDRGPGANVLTF. DNA for the CDR3: TGTGCCAGCAGCCCGGACAGGGGGCCTGGGGCCAACGTCCTGACTTTC.

J is TRBJ1-2 and V is TRBV28; TRBD1 is a possible D gene (5 bases). Germline lookup yields CDR1 MDHEN and CDR2 SYDVKM. Deletions cut 5 bases from V and 1 base from J, with 20 bases between. CDR3 length: 17 residues. CDR3 residues: CASSDILTFRVNYGYTF. CDR3 sequence (DNA): TGTGCCAGCAGTGATATATTAACTTTCAGGGTTAACTATGGCTACACCTTC.

The chain is built from TRBV7-2 and TRBJ1-5; weak D call: TRBD1 (5 bases). The CDR3 is made up of 15 amino acids. CDR1 SGHTA and CDR2 FQGNSA come from the germline V gene. V was pared by 3 bases and J by 2 bases, with 11 bases between. CDR3 loop: CASSLYQGGNQPQHF. As DNA, the CDR3 is TGTGCCAGCAGCTTGTATCAGGGTGGCAATCAGCCCCAGCATTTT.

This sequence joins TRBV4-1 and TRBJ2-7; TRBD1 agrees at 8 bases. The CDR3 contains 15 residues. CDR1 and CDR2 (germline): MGHRA, YSYEKL. Trimming removed 1 base from V and 5 bases from J; junction bases left unmatched: 7. The CDR3 nucleotides read TGCGCCAGCAGCCAAGTTCAGGGGGCACCCCACGAGCAGTACTTC. This gives the protein CASSQVQGAPHEQYF.

V is TRBV4-2 and J is TRBJ2-1, with 15 bases matching TRBD2. This CDR3 contains 15 residues. The V gene's germline CDR1 is LGHNA and CDR2 YNFKEQ. The ends lost 5 bases at V and 9 bases at J; junction bases unmatched: 5. CDR3 sequence (DNA): TGTGCCAGCAGCTCCGGGACTAGCGGGAGGCTTGAGCAGTTCTTC. As protein: CASSSGTSGRLEQFF.

The chain recombines TRBV7-2 with TRBJ2-2, with TRBD2 identical over 8 bases. CDR3 length equals 15 residues. The germline V gene has CDR1 SGHTA and CDR2 FQGNSA. J was trimmed by 5 bases and V by 5 bases; bases with no gene match: 7. CDR3 in DNA: TGTGCCAGCAGCCCGAGCGGGAGACGGACCGGGGAGCTGTTTTTT. Encoded protein: CASSPSGRRTGELFF.

The genes are TRBV2 and TRBJ2-3; TRBD2 aligns across 8 bases. The J segment lost 3 bases and the V segment lost 7 bases, leaving 9 bases of the junction unmatched. CDR1 is SNHLY and CDR2 is FYNNEI in the germline V gene. This CDR3 spans 15 amino acids. The CDR3, as DNA: TGTGCCAGCACTTGGACTAGCCCCGGGACAGATACGCAGTATTTT. It encodes CASTWTSPGTDTQYF.

The chain couples TRBV30 to TRBJ2-3; 10 bases are a match to TRBD1. J lost 2 bases, V lost 6 bases, and 5 bases had no gene match. Germline V lookup: CDR1 GTSNPN, CDR2 SVGIG (reference sequence). The CDR3 spans 14 residues. The CDR3 DNA follows: TGTGCCTGCCTGACAGGGGGCGACACAGATACGCAGTATTTT. Amino acid sequence: CACLTGGDTDTQYF.

This chain links TRBV7-3 with TRBJ2-7; 8 nucleotides align to TRBD2. The CDR3 extends over 12 amino acids. Germline lookup yields CDR1 SGHTA and CDR2 FQGTGA. V was clipped by 3 bases and J by 6 bases; unmatched bases: 1. CDR3 residues: CASSFTSGEQYF. Here the CDR3 DNA reads TGTGCCAGCAGCTTCACTAGCGGCGAGCAGTACTTC.

The chain recombines TRBV7-3 with TRBJ2-1; D possibly corresponds to TRBD1 (5 bases). Trimming shortened V by 0 bases and J by 4 bases, and 7 bases separated the two germline ends. This CDR3 spans 14 amino acids. Germline V gene lookup returns CDR1 SGHTA and CDR2 FQGTGA. For the CDR3, the DNA is TGTGCCAGCAGCTTAACGGGGCGGTACAATGAGCAGTTCTTC. Protein sequence: CASSLTGRYNEQFF. Full variable domain (outside the CDR3, taken from reference TRBV7-3 and TRBJ2-1): GAGVSQTPSNKVTEKGKYVELRCDPISGHTALYWYRQSLGQGPEFLIYFQGTGAADDSGLPNDRFFAVRPEGSVSTLKIQRTERGDSAVYLCASSLTGRYNEQFFGPGTRLTVL.

This chain uses TRBV5-6 with TRBJ1-5; D gene ambiguous. The CDR3 contains 14 residues. Deletions cut 1 base from V and 3 bases from J, with 8 bases between. Germline CDR1 reads SGHDT; CDR2 reads YYEEEE. This CDR3 is CASSLFGSNQPQHF. In DNA form, the CDR3 reads TGTGCCAGCAGCTTGTTTGGCTCCAATCAGCCCCAGCATTTT.